This TCR beta chain was captured by sequencing in a study of early stage breast cancer tumors (dated by TCRdb to the late 2010s). Turning to the overall study: Of the roughly 17 invasive breast tumors, about a dozen were found to be estrogen receptor-positive, progesterone receptor-positive and HER2-negative. Of the roughly twelve ER+/PR+/HER2- tumors, eight were classified as invasive ductal carcinomas and four as invasive lobular carcinomas. A total of roughly 2.5 million templates, representing 1,097,674 unique clonotypes, were detected across all samples. On average, each sample got around 10-fold read coverage.

The study profiled bulk TCR beta-chain repertoires in matched peripheral blood, tumor and adjacent normal breast tissue taken from fewer than 20 patients with early-stage breast cancer. Before surgery, about 4.5-11 mL of whole blood was collected into EDTA tubes and then processed within 2 hours. Peripheral blood mononuclear cells were isolated by Ficoll-Paque centrifugation in SepMate-50 tubes. PBMCs were cryopreserved in roughly 90% FBS with around 10% DMSO in aliquots of roughly 1.8 to 4 million cells and stored in liquid nitrogen. The Qiagen AllPrep DNA/RNA Mini kit was used for genomic DNA extraction. A remark on this clone: No cognate antigen has been identified for it. Base-call qualities are not available, and no considerably larger clone is one nucleotide away.

Each sample was amplified in two independent genomic DNA replicates, using 0.5 to 0.6 ug for blood and approximately 1.6 ug for tumor or normal breast. TCRB sequencing of genomic DNA was carried out with the ImmunoSeq Intro kit according to the manufacturer's instructions. For absolute quantification, the approximately 30-cycle multiplex PCR included proprietary primers along with spike-in control sequences. Single-end 150-bp reads were used to sequence an 87-bp fragment spanning the CDR3 and the flanking V and J genes. Each lane of an Illumina MiSeq using version 3.0 chemistry carried seven multiplexed samples, with two replicates per sample. Per the original workflow: The vendor's proprietary pipeline handled the raw data processing, merging both replicates into a single result for each sample. A clonotype was defined as productive rearrangements that share the same V-gene family, CDR3 amino acid sequence and J-gene segment. Clonality was computed as 1 minus the normalized Shannon entropy (Pielou evenness) of TCRB abundances. T cell density was estimated as total templates divided by the number of input cells, with the number of input cells inferred from the DNA input amount. Total repertoire diversity and clonality were estimated with Recon using default parameters. Tumor-enriched clonotypes were defined as having over 0.1% abundance in tumor and at least 32-fold higher abundance than in normal breast. TCRdb took this table from immuneACCESS and kept in-frame rearrangements with V and J called. Such tables lack part of the clones; where checked against another copy, unresolved V genes explain under half of the gap, and the rest is unexplained. Clone size and V and J calls were adopted from that table, with D and trimming inferred from the DNA. Within this sample are almost 55,000 clones, with over 80% of them counted one time only. Roughly 5% of the sample is taken by the ten largest.

Germline trimming: 5 bases from V, 4 bases from J; junction bases outside gene matches: 2. Taken from cysteine to phenylalanine, the CDR3 has 12 residues. Only CDR3 DNA remains: 36 bases, in frame from the first base. CDR1 is given as MNHEY and CDR2 as SVGAGI, both from the germline V gene. The paper's findings and limits, for the study overall: Enriched TCRB sequences shared across patients were mostly commonly generated sequences, unlikely to play an important role in the tumor microenvironment. Compared with adjacent normal breast tissue, tumors had about 2.5-fold higher T cell density and higher clonality. Repertoires from blood and normal breast were more alike than repertoires from blood and tumor, and in about 90% of the 16 patients, comparing each tissue with blood separated tumor from normal. Because the cohort was small, analysis by tumor subtype was not possible. Chain pairing and functional markers such as CD4, CD8 and FOXP3 were missed by bulk genomic DNA sequencing of unsorted cells.

The rearrangement joined TRBV6-5 to TRBJ2-7; 7 nucleotides in the junction match TRBD1. Input material: blood. This TCR was recovered from a person aged 70 to 85 with breast cancer. The CDR3 is CASSRTGYEQYF. The DNA sequence is as follows: TGTGCCAGCAGTCGGACAGGATACGAGCAGTACTTC.